The rows below give T cell receptor beta chains drawn from one sample of a study of T-cell memory formation after mild COVID-19. TCRdb analysed the 5' RACE reads with MiXCR anew, one entry per CDR3 protein. This repertoire shows around 450,000 distinct CDR3 sequences, around 20% found once; its top ten account for more than 8%. Sequencing input: PBMCs or a T cell subset sorted from them (not recorded which). The source of these receptors is an adult woman who had mild COVID-19 (a few samples of this study predate the infection). Cell type and time point are not known. Both conserved end residues are part of each CDR3.

>TRBV20-1|TRBJ1-2
CSAKGPGQGALGGYTF
>TRBV7-9|TRBJ2-3
CASLIAGGRTDTQYF
>TRBV6-1|TRBJ2-7
CASSRGQGQPYEQYF
>TRBV7-3|TRBJ2-3
CASSLKAGSTDTQYF
>TRBV4-2|TRBJ2-1
CASSQERLAEYNEQFF
>TRBV2|TRBJ1-2
CATFQQGDFGGYTF
>TRBV4-3|TRBJ1-2
CASSQDTQGNYGYTF
>TRBV5-1|TRBJ2-4
CASSPSDRVGIQYF
>TRBV20-1|TRBJ2-7
CSASPPPKREESYEQYF
>TRBV12-3/TRBV12-4|TRBJ1-6
CASSLGTKNSPLHF
>TRBV5-1|TRBJ1-2
CASSSTQGAYGYTF
>TRBV20-1|TRBJ1-2
CSARLGASNYGYTF
>TRBV6-5|TRBJ1-2
CASSVFRTGVYGYTF
>TRBV11-2|TRBJ2-1
CASRSYRDSSYNEQFF
>TRBV7-8|TRBJ2-4
CASSPRALSKNIQYF
>TRBV2|TRBJ2-7
CASRGGLYYEQYF
>TRBV12-3/TRBV12-4|TRBJ2-5
CASKPGHSQETQYF
>TRBV11-2|TRBJ2-1
CASSSGPSSNEQFF
>TRBV20-1|TRBJ1-2
CSARDLPGSATNYGYTF
>TRBV6-1|TRBJ2-1
CATRDFTPGRGNEQFF
>TRBV9|TRBJ2-3
CASSVVGDSSTDTQYF
>TRBV7-2|TRBJ1-5
CASSWGTKGSGQPQHF
>TRBV18|TRBJ2-1
CASSPDRSYNEQFF
>TRBV20-1|TRBJ2-1
CSARDVGRYNEQFF
>TRBV12-3/TRBV12-4|TRBJ1-6
CASSFEGANSPLHF
>TRBV6-5|TRBJ2-1
CASSFGTPLSEQFF
>TRBV28|TRBJ1-1
CASKWGTEAFF
>TRBV20-1|TRBJ1-5
CSARDSGGSNQPQHF
>TRBV7-2|TRBJ2-5
CASSLTSGRRETQYF
>TRBV7-9|TRBJ2-1
CASSLVPGLYNEQFF
>TRBV29-1|TRBJ1-2
CSVRGPGQGVDGYTF